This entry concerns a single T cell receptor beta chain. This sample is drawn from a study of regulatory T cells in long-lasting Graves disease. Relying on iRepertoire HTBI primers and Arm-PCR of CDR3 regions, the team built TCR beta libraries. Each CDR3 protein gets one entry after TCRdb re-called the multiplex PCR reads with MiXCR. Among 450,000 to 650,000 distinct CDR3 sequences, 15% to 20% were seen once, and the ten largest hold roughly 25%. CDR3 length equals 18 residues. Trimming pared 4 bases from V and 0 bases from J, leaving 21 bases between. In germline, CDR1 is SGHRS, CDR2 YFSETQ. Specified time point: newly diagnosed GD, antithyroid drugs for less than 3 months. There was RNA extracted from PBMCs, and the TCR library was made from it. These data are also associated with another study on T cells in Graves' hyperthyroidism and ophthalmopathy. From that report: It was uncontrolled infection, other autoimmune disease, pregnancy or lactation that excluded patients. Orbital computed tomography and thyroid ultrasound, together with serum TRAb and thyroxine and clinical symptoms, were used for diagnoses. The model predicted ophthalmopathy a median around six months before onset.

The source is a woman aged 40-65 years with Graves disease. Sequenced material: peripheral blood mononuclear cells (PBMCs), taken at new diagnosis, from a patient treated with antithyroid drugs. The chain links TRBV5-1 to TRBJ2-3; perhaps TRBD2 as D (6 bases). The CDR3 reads CASSPYREGLTSTDTQYF. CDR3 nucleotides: TGCGCCAGCAGCCCCTATCGCGAAGGACTAACTAGCACAGATACGCAGTATTTT.